These 12 T cell receptor beta chains share one sample of origin, sequenced in a study of blood T cell repertoires in COVID-19. Profiled with immunoSEQ multiplex PCR; TCRdb holds only in-frame clones, not every one. This table has some 270,000 clones, approximately 89% appearing once. The sequenced sample consisted of peripheral blood. The receptor set was obtained from a woman in her 40s who had recovered from COVID-19.

This clone was counted a single time. V usage is TRBV4-3 and J usage is TRBJ2-5; D unresolved. The germline V gene encodes CDR1 LGHNA and CDR2 YSLEER. The CDR3 loop spans 14 amino acids. Trimming took 0 bases from V and 2 from J, leaving 7 bases between them. DNA for the CDR3: TGCGCCAGCAGCCAAGATCTCCAGCAAGAGACCCAGTACTTC. This gives the protein CASSQDLQQETQYF.

The genes are TRBV9 and TRBJ2-3; D remains ambiguous. The CDR3 consists of 15 residues. Per germline, CDR1 SGDLS and CDR2 YYNGEE. With 2 bases removed from V and 5 bases from J, the gap between germline ends came to 15 bases. In nucleotides, the CDR3 is TGTGCCAGCAGCGTTTACAGTAACGCACAAGATACGCAGTATTTT. Its protein product is CASSVYSNAQDTQYF.

This chain joins TRBV10-3 and TRBJ1-6, with TRBD1 as a possible D gene (6 bases). CDR3 size: 15 residues. Per the germline V gene, CDR1 is ENHRY and CDR2 is SYGVKD. V shed 3 bases and J shed 10 bases, with 16 bases lying between them. CDR3 loop: CAISEEGDGLSPLHF. DNA of the CDR3: TGTGCCATCAGTGAAGAGGGGGACGGTTTATCACCCCTCCACTTT.

J is TRBJ2-1 and V is TRBV5-4; 8 bases agree with TRBD2. This CDR3 region has 17 residues. V was clipped by 4 bases and J by 9 bases; unmatched bases: 18. Germline V lookup: CDR1 SGHNT, CDR2 YYREEE (reference sequence). In nucleotides, the CDR3 is TGTGCCAGCAGCGGGGTAGCGGGAAGAGGCAGGCGTAGTGAGCAGTTCTTC. Translating gives CASSGVAGRGRRSEQFF.

V usage is TRBV29-1 and J usage is TRBJ1-1, with TRBD1 as a possible D gene (6 bases). Germline V gene sequence: CDR1 SQVTM, CDR2 ANQGSEA. With 7 bases removed from V and 3 bases from J, the gap between germline ends came to 12 bases. The CDR3 sequence is 12 residues long. CDR3: CSAQGFDTEAFF. The DNA for the CDR3 is TGCAGCGCCCAGGGGTTTGACACTGAAGCTTTCTTT.

The rearrangement uses TRBV15 and TRBJ2-7; 7 bases align to TRBD1. Germline lookup yields CDR1 LNHNV and CDR2 YYDKDF (reference sequence). The junction had 3 bases not matched to a gene; V was cut back by 1 base and J by 3 bases. The CDR3 spans 14 residues. CDR3 loop: CATSRVDRIYEQYF. In nucleotides, the CDR3 is TGTGCCACCAGCAGAGTGGACAGGATCTACGAGCAGTACTTC.

This clone was counted a single time. The chain employs TRBV5-1 and TRBJ2-6, with D possibly TRBD2 on 5 matching bases. The CDR3 sequence is 16 residues long. V lost 0 bases and J 0 bases, leaving 7 bases between the germline ends. The germline gives CDR1 SGHRS, CDR2 YFSETQ. The CDR3 DNA reads TGCGCCAGCAGCTTGGCGGGGAGCTCTGGGGCCAACGTCCTGACTTTC. It encodes CASSLAGSSGANVLTF.

This CDR3 reads CASSWEGYGYTF. The CDR3 DNA follows: TGTGCCAGCAGTTGGGAGGGATATGGCTACACCTTC. The chain couples TRBV27 to TRBJ1-2; D is uncertain. The V end was cut by 4 bases, the J end by 5 bases, with 8 bases between. The germline V gene encodes CDR1 MNHEY and CDR2 SMNVEV (reference sequence). The CDR3 is 12 amino acids.

This clone has just one count. The genes are TRBV29-1 and TRBJ1-6; 7 bases line up with TRBD1. CDR3 length: 14 amino acids. J was trimmed by 6 bases and V by 6 bases; bases with no gene match: 8. Germline CDR1 and CDR2: SQVTM and ANQGSEA. As DNA, the CDR3 is TGCAGCGTGGATTTAGGGACAGCTAATTCACCCCTCCACTTT. It codes for CSVDLGTANSPLHF. Full variable domain (missing parts from reference TRBV29-1 and TRBJ1-6): SAVISQKPSRDICQRGTSLTIQCQVDSQVTMMFWYRQQPGQSLTLIATANQGSEATYESGFVIDKFPISRPNLTFSTLTVSNMSPEDSSIYLCSVDLGTANSPLHFGNGTRLTVT.

The V call is TRBV13, the J call TRBJ2-3, with TRBD2 identical over 9 bases. The CDR3 has 17 residues. Trimming took 2 bases from V and 6 from J; bases not matched to a gene: 12. CDR1 is PRHDT and CDR2 is FYEKMQ in the germline V gene (reference sequence). The CDR3 bases are TGTGCCAGCAGCTTACGGATTCTAGCGGGGCTCAGGGATACGCAGTATTTT. Translation: CASSLRILAGLRDTQYF.

The genes are TRBV19 and TRBJ2-3, with 7 bases fitting TRBD1. This CDR3 contains 15 residues. V gave up 5 bases and J gave up 4 bases; unmatched junction bases: 9. In germline, CDR1 is LNHDA, CDR2 SQIVND (reference sequence). As DNA, the CDR3 is TGTGCCAGTAGTCCAGGTGGGACAGCGGCAGATACGCAGTATTTT. It is translated as CASSPGGTAADTQYF.

J is TRBJ2-1 and V is TRBV3-1 (or the pseudogene TRBV3-2); 11 bases fit TRBD2. Germline V CDR1 and CDR2: LGHDT, YNNKEL (reference sequence). CDR3 length equals 16 residues. The trim removed 4 bases at V and 7 bases at J, leaving 9 bases unmatched. CDR3 region: CASSRYPGLAENEQFF. CDR3 nucleotides: TGTGCCAGCAGCCGCTACCCGGGACTAGCGGAAAATGAGCAGTTCTTC.